The 16 T cell receptor beta chains below come from one sample, sequenced in a study of Ad26.COV2.S vaccination and SARS-CoV-2 variants. Treatment indicated: some 19 received Ad26.COV2.S at low or high dose, single or two shots; roughly five received placebo; per-sample allocation not given. Sampling took place 63 days after the first vaccine or placebo injection. TCRdb's table, derived via immunoSEQ multiplex PCR, lists solely in-frame clones and lacks some. The data contain some 420,000 clones, around nine tenths of them singletons. The sequenced sample was peripheral blood, obtained in a trial of Ad26.COV2.S vaccine versus placebo. The receptors shown here come from a person between 18 and 60 years old who received the Ad26.COV2.S COVID-19 vaccine or a placebo.

This rearrangement joins TRBV5-8 to TRBJ1-2; unclear D gene. The CDR3 has 14 amino acids. V lost 1 base, J lost 0 bases, and 7 bases lay in between. Looked up from germline, CDR1 is SGHTS and CDR2 is YDEGEE. This CDR3 reads CASSLYRANYGYTF. Here the CDR3 DNA reads TGTGCCAGCAGCTTGTACCGAGCTAACTATGGCTACACCTTC.

This clone was counted a single time. The CDR3 coding sequence is TGTGCCAGCAGTTCGCCGACAGGAAGTAAGTACGAGCAGTACTTC. This codes for CASSSPTGSKYEQYF. The chain employs TRBV5-4 and TRBJ2-7, with TRBD1 as a possible D gene (6 bases). There are 15 residues in the CDR3. Trimming cost V 5 bases and J 4 bases, with 19 bases left between them. The germline CDR1 and CDR2 sequences are SGHNT and YYREEE (reference sequence). The full variable domain, with the rest looked up from reference TRBV5-4 and TRBJ2-7, is ETGVTQSPTHLIKTRGQQVTLRCSSQSGHNTVSWYQQALGQGPQFIFQYYREEENGRGNFPPRFSGLQFPNYSSELNVNALELDDSALYLCASSSPTGSKYEQYFGPGTRLTVT.

Only one count was recorded for this clone. The chain combines TRBV7-9 with TRBJ1-6; D not certain. Germline V gene lookup returns CDR1 SEHNR and CDR2 FQNEAQ (reference sequence). The V and J ends lost 7 bases and 0 bases respectively, with 7 bases between them. CDR3 length: 14 residues. The CDR3 spells CASKNASYNSPLHF. CDR3 bases: TGTGCCAGCAAGAATGCCTCCTATAATTCACCCCTCCACTTT.

The chain links TRBV10-2 to TRBJ1-1; no definite D call. The CDR3 runs 13 residues. The V gene lost 2 bases and the J gene lost 3 bases, with 7 bases spanning the gap. Germline V gene sequence: CDR1 WSHSY, CDR2 SAAADI. CDR3 region: CASSEPADTEAFF. The DNA for the CDR3 is TGCGCCAGCAGTGAGCCGGCGGACACTGAAGCTTTCTTT.

This chain links TRBV7-9 with TRBJ2-1, with 9 bases identical to TRBD1. With 5 bases clipped from V and 6 bases from J, the junction kept 5 bases outside the gene matches. This CDR3 has 14 residues. Germline V gives CDR1 SEHNR, CDR2 FQNEAQ (reference sequence). The CDR3 here is CASSTEDRGNEQFF. Here the CDR3 DNA reads TGTGCCAGCAGCACCGAGGACAGGGGCAATGAGCAGTTCTTC.

This clone was seen once. V and J are TRBV7-6 and TRBJ2-1; 8 bases align to TRBD1. This CDR3 spans 18 amino acids. CDR1 is SGHVS, CDR2 FNYEAQ, per germline. After removal of 3 bases from V and 3 bases from J, the junction contained 13 bases not matched to a gene. CDR3 loop: CASSFSGGLELYYNEQFF. DNA of the CDR3: TGTGCCAGCAGCTTTTCAGGGGGCCTCGAACTCTACTACAATGAGCAGTTCTTC.

For the CDR3, the DNA is TGTGCCAGCAGCGACAAGCGGGACAGGGGGCTAGATACGCAGTATTTT. Amino acid sequence: CASSDKRDRGLDTQYF. J is TRBJ2-3 and V is TRBV5-4; TRBD1 agrees at 12 bases. The V gene's germline CDR1 is SGHNT and CDR2 YYREEE (reference sequence). The CDR3 totals 16 residues. V was pared by 4 bases and J by 5 bases, with 8 bases of the junction left unmatched. The entire variable domain, with the rest obtained from reference TRBV5-4 and TRBJ2-3, is as follows: ETGVTQSPTHLIKTRGQQVTLRCSSQSGHNTVSWYQQALGQGPQFIFQYYREEENGRGNFPPRFSGLQFPNYSSELNVNALELDDSALYLCASSDKRDRGLDTQYFGPGTRLTVL.

CDR3 residues: CASSPLGGLQETQYF. The CDR3 coding sequence is TGTGCCAGCAGTCCCCTCGGGGGTCTACAAGAGACCCAGTACTTC. V and J are TRBV28 and TRBJ2-5; maybe TRBD2 (6 bases). V was clipped by 5 bases and J by 2 bases, with 15 bases between them. The CDR3 covers 15 residues. CDR1 and CDR2 from the germline V gene are MDHEN and SYDVKM.

This clone occurred a few times. In DNA, the CDR3 is TGTGCCAGCAGCTTAGGGGTGGGAAGGATGTCTGAAGCTTTCTTT. Its protein product is CASSLGVGRMSEAFF. This chain connects TRBV7-3 to TRBJ1-1; D is unclear. CDR1 is SGHTA and CDR2 is FQGTGA in the germline V gene. The CDR3 runs 15 residues. V gave up 2 bases and J gave up 6 bases, with 16 bases separating them.

This rearrangement joins TRBV21-1 to TRBJ2-7; TRBD2 reflects the table's D call only, with no check against the DNA. TRBV21-1 is a pseudogene. This CDR3 has 18 residues. CDR3 sequence: CASSTPGLAGGSSYEQYF. CDR3 nucleotide sequence: TGTGCCAGCAGCACCCCGGGACTAGCGGGGGGGAGCTCCTACGAGCAGTACTTC.

The chain links TRBV28 to TRBJ1-5; a weak D match, TRBD1 (6 bases). The CDR3 extends over 15 amino acids. The V end was cut by 3 bases, the J end by 4 bases, with 13 bases between. CDR1 and CDR2 (germline): MDHEN, SYDVKM. The CDR3 protein is CASSLEGVRNQPQHF. The CDR3 bases are TGTGCCAGCAGTTTGGAGGGGGTGAGGAATCAGCCCCAGCATTTT.

The chain has TRBV9 and TRBJ1-6; unclear D gene. Germline V gives CDR1 SGDLS, CDR2 YYNGEE. The V end lost 3 bases, the J end lost 7 bases, and 14 bases lay between the germline ends. The CDR3 sequence is 15 residues long. CDR3 sequence: CASSDGITLNSPLHF. The CDR3 DNA sequence: TGTGCCAGCAGCGACGGGATAACCCTAAATTCACCCCTCCACTTT.

The chain combines TRBV27 with TRBJ1-5, with D possibly matching TRBD1 (5 bases). V was clipped by 5 bases and J by 7 bases, with 12 bases between them. Per the germline V gene, CDR1 is MNHEY and CDR2 is SMNVEV (reference sequence). The CDR3 loop spans 13 amino acids. Here the CDR3 DNA reads TGTGCCAGCAGTGGGGGGACGGGGCAGCCCCAGCATTTT. Its protein product is CASSGGTGQPQHF.

This clone was picked up one time. This rearrangement joins TRBV5-1 to TRBJ2-7; D call uncertain. The CDR3 loop spans 14 amino acids. Germline V CDR1 and CDR2: SGHRS, YFSETQ. V was clipped by 4 bases and J by 0 bases, with 11 bases between them. The CDR3 DNA reads TGCGCCAGCAGCCCGGGTCCAGGCTCCTACGAGCAGTACTTC. Residues: CASSPGPGSYEQYF.

The chain links TRBV4-3 to TRBJ1-1; TRBD1 might be the D (5 bases). The CDR3 extends over 15 amino acids. Deletions cut 4 bases from V and 2 bases from J, with 14 bases between. Germline V gene sequence: CDR1 LGHNA, CDR2 YSLEER. Here the CDR3 reads CASSLEPTANTEAFF. DNA for the CDR3: TGCGCCAGCAGCCTTGAACCGACAGCTAACACTGAAGCTTTCTTT.

The chain has TRBV10-1 and TRBJ2-3; 9 bases fit TRBD1. V was clipped by 4 bases and J by 3 bases; unmatched bases: 5. The CDR3 spans 15 residues. Germline V CDR1 and CDR2: WNHNN, SYGVQD (reference sequence). CDR3 DNA: TGCGCCAGCAGTGTGGGACAGGGTGAGACAGATACGCAGTATTTT. This translates into CASSVGQGETDTQYF.